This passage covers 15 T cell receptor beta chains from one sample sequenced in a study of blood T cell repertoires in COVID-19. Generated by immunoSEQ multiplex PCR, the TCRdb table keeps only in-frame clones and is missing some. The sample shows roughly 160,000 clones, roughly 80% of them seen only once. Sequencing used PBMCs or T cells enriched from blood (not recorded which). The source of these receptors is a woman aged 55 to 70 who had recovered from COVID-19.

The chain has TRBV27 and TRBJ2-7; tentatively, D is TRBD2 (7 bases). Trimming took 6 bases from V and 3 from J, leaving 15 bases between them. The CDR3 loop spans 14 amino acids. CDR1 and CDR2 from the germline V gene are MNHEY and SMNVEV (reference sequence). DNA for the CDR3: TGTGCCAGCAGCCGGGGGGCTGGGGGCTACGAGCAGTACTTC. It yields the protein CASSRGAGGYEQYF.

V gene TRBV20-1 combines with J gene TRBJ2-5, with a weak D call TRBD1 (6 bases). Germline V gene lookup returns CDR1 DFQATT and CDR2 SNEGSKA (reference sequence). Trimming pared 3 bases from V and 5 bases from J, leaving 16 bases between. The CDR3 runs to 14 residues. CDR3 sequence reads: CSASLLQGYETQYF. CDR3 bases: TGCAGTGCTAGTCTCTTACAGGGTTATGAGACCCAGTACTTC.

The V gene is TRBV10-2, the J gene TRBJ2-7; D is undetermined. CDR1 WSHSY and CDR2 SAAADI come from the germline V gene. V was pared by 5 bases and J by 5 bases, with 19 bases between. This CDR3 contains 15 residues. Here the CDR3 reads CASSPLTPRFNEQYF. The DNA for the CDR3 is TGCGCCAGCAGTCCCCTAACCCCCAGGTTTAACGAGCAGTACTTC.

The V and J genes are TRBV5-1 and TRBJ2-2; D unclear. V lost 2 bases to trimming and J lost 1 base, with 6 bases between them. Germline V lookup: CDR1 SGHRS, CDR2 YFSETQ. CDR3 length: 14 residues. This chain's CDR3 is CASSLLLNTGELFF. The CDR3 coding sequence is TGCGCCAGCAGCTTACTGTTGAACACCGGGGAGCTGTTTTTT.

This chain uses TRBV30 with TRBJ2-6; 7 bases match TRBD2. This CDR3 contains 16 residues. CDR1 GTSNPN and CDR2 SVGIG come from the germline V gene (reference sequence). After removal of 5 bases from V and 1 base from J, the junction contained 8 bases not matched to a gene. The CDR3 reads CAWEGTIISGANVLTF. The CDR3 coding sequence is TGTGCCTGGGAAGGGACTATCATTTCTGGGGCCAACGTCCTGACTTTC.

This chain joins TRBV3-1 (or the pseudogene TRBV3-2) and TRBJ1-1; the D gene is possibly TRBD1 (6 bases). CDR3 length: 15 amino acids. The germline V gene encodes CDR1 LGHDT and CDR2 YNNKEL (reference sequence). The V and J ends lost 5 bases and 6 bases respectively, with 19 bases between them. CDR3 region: CASSSGTRNGPEAFF. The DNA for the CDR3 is TGTGCCAGCAGCTCCGGGACAAGAAATGGCCCTGAAGCTTTCTTT.

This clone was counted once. The CDR3 nucleotides are TGTGCAAGTCGGCACCCGGGACAGAAACAACGGGCCTATGGCTACACCTTC. This encodes CASRHPGQKQRAYGYTF. The chain carries TRBV12-2 and TRBJ1-2; the table assigns TRBD1, which was not confirmed against the DNA. TRBV12-2 is annotated as a pseudogene. The CDR3 runs to 17 residues.

CDR3 nucleotide sequence: TGTGCCGGAACGAACAGGGATGAGACCCAGTACTTC. It is translated as CAGTNRDETQYF. This sequence joins TRBV6-5 and TRBJ2-5, with a tentative D call TRBD1 (6 bases). Germline CDR1 MNHEY, CDR2 SVGAGI. The CDR3 is 12 residues long. V was shortened by 11 bases and J by 5 bases, with 15 bases between the two germline ends.

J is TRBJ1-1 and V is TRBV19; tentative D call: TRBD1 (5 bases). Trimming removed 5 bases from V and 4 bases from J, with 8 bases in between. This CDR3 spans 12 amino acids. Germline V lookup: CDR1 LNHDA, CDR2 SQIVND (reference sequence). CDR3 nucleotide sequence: TGTGCCAGTAGTTGGGGGGGCACTGAAGCTTTCTTT. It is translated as CASSWGGTEAFF. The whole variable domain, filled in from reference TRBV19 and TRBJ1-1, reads DGGITQSPKYLFRKEGQNVTLSCEQNLNHDAMYWYRQDPGQGLRLIYYSQIVNDFQKGDIAEGYSVSREKKESFPLTVTSAQKNPTAFYLCASSWGGTEAFFGQGTRLTVV.

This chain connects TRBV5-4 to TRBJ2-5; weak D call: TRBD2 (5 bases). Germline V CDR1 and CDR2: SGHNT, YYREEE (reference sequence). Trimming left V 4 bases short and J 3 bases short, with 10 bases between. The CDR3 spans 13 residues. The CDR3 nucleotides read TGTGCCAGCAGCCTCGGGCGGGAAGAGACCCAGTACTTC. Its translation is CASSLGREETQYF.

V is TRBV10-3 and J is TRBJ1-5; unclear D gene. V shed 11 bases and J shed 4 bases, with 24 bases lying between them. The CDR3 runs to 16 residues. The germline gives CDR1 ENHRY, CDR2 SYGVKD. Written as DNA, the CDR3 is TGTGCCGTAGGTGGAGGAGTACTTTTAGGGAATCAGCCCCAGCATTTT. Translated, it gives CAVGGGVLLGNQPQHF.

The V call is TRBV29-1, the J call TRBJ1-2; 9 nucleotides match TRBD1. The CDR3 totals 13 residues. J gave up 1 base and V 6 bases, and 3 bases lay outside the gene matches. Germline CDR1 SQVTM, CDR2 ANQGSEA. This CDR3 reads CSVMTGGNYGYTF. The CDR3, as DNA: TGCAGCGTGATGACAGGGGGTAACTATGGCTACACCTTC.

The CDR3, as DNA: TGTGCCAGCAGCCAAGTGGGGCTCAGCGGGACCGGAGATACGCAGTATTTT. Its protein product is CASSQVGLSGTGDTQYF. This chain connects TRBV3-1 (or the pseudogene TRBV3-2) to TRBJ2-3; 7 positions match TRBD2. Germline assignment: CDR1 LGHDT and CDR2 YNNKEL (reference sequence). CDR3 length: 17 amino acids. The V segment lost 1 base and the J segment 5 bases; nucleotides outside the gene matches: 12.

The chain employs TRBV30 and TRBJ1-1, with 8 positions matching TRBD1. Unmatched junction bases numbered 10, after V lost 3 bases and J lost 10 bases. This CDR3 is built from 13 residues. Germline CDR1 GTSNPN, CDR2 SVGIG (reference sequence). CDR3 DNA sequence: TGTGCCTGGAGGTCACAGGGGGATGGACTAGCTTTCTTT. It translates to CAWRSQGDGLAFF.

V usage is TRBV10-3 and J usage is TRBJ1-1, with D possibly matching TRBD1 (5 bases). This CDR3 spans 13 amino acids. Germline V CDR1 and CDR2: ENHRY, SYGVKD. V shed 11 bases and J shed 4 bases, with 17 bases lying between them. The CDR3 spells CAATVDGSTEAFF. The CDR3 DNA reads TGTGCCGCGACAGTCGACGGGAGCACTGAAGCTTTCTTT.